Listed below are T cell receptor beta chains from one sample, sequenced in a study of blood T cell repertoires in COVID-19. Sequencing was performed with immunoSEQ multiplex PCR; in TCRdb, only in-frame clones are kept and a portion is missing. The sample shows about 190,000 clones, around 80% of them seen only once. Sequenced sample: peripheral blood. All receptors come from a woman between 50 and 59 years old with acute or convalescent COVID-19. CDR3s include the opening cysteine and the closing phenylalanine or tryptophan. A D gene is named only where the DNA matches it firmly. Size values are once, few and many counts, or a class for expanded clones, and some rows have none.

D,J,V,size,CDR3,DNA
.,TRBJ2-7,TRBV29-1,medium-sized,CSVEDREQYF,TGCAGCGTTGAAGATCGCGAGCAGTACTTC
.,TRBJ1-4,TRBV19,.,CASSSQYGSGEKLFF,TGTGCCAGTAGTTCCCAATACGGATCGGGGGAAAAACTGTTTTTT
TRBD1,TRBJ1-2,TRBV29-1,.,CSVSGGWDYGYTF,TGCAGCGTTTCAGGGGGCTGGGACTATGGCTACACCTTC
.,TRBJ1-4,TRBV15,.,CATSRQGQANEKLFF,TGTGCCACCAGCAGACAGGGCCAAGCTAATGAAAAACTGTTTTTT
.,TRBJ2-2,TRBV5-8,.,CASSLYSTTSFTGELFF,TGTGCCAGCAGCTTGTATTCGACTACTTCTTTCACCGGGGAGCTGTTTTTT
TRBD1,TRBJ1-6,TRBV2,.,CASKDRGAASPLHF,TGTGCCAGCAAAGACAGGGGCGCGGCTTCACCCCTCCACTTT
.,TRBJ2-2,TRBV27,once,CASSFRTGELFF,TGTGCCAGCAGCTTTCGCACCGGGGAGCTGTTTTTT
TRBD1,TRBJ2-5,TRBV9,.,CASSVSRGETQYF,TGTGCCAGCAGTGTTAGCAGGGGGGAGACCCAGTACTTC
.,TRBJ1-6,TRBV3-1/TRBV3-2,.,CASSQGQPNSPLHF,TGTGCCAGCAGCCAAGGGCAACCAAATTCACCCCTCCACTTT
.,TRBJ1-2,TRBV30,.,CAWSMSPYGYTF,TGTGCCTGGAGTATGAGTCCTTATGGCTACACCTTC
TRBD2,TRBJ2-7,TRBV28,.,CASRKREGSYEQYF,TGTGCCAGCAGGAAGCGGGAGGGCTCCTACGAGCAGTACTTC
TRBD1,TRBJ1-2,TRBV19,.,CASSGRQGAGGYGYTF,TGTGCCAGTAGCGGAAGACAGGGGGCCGGGGGCTATGGCTACACCTTC
TRBD2,TRBJ2-7,TRBV7-2,.,CASSLGLAVYEQYF,TGTGCCAGCAGCTTAGGCCTAGCGGTCTACGAGCAGTACTTC
.,TRBJ2-4,TRBV30,.,CASAVPTLAKNIQYF,TGTGCCTCGGCGGTCCCAACGCTAGCCAAAAACATTCAGTACTTC
TRBD1,TRBJ1-6,TRBV19,.,CASTDGTGNSPLHF,TGTGCCAGTACGGACGGGACAGGGAATTCACCCCTCCACTTT
.,TRBJ2-2,TRBV5-1,.,CATKRELANTGELFF,TGCGCCACCAAACGGGAGCTCGCGAACACCGGGGAGCTGTTTTTT
TRBD2,TRBJ2-2,TRBV29-1,.,CSVGGGNTGELFF,TGCAGCGTTGGCGGGGGGAACACCGGGGAGCTGTTTTTT
.,TRBJ2-1,TRBV27,.,CASTPTMANEQFF,TGTGCCAGCACCCCGACTATGGCGAATGAGCAGTTCTTC
.,TRBJ2-7,TRBV2,.,CASSEGFGQGSYEQYF,TGTGCCAGCAGTGAGGGTTTCGGGCAGGGATCCTACGAGCAGTACTTC
TRBD2,TRBJ2-3,TRBV10-3,.,CAISDVAGGTDTQYF,TGTGCCATCAGTGACGTAGCGGGGGGCACAGATACGCAGTATTTT
.,TRBJ2-7,TRBV2,.,CASSTKRQELSYEQYF,TGTGCCAGCAGTACAAAAAGACAGGAGCTCTCCTACGAGCAGTACTTC
.,TRBJ2-7,TRBV24-1,.,CATSAGGRYEQYF,TGTGCCACCAGTGCGGGGGGCAGGTACGAGCAGTACTTC
TRBD1,TRBJ1-1,TRBV2,.,CASSRNQGEYTEAFF,TGTGCCAGCAGTCGCAATCAGGGGGAGTACACTGAAGCTTTCTTT
.,TRBJ2-4,TRBV18,.,CASSPPGSGAKNIQYF,TGTGCCAGCTCACCACCCGGGAGCGGGGCCAAAAACATTCAGTACTTC
TRBD2,TRBJ2-1,TRBV6-2/TRBV6-3,.,CASSSDPRIGLAASSYNEQFF,TGTGCCAGCAGTTCCGATCCTCGAATTGGACTAGCGGCTAGCTCCTACAATGAGCAGTTCTTC
.,TRBJ1-1,TRBV19,once,CASKIQGRSEAFF,TGTGCCAGTAAGATACAGGGTAGGTCTGAAGCTTTCTTT
.,TRBJ1-3,TRBV18,.,CASSPGRTSSSGNTIYF,TGTGCCAGCTCCCCTGGGAGGACTTCTTCCTCTGGAAACACCATATATTTT
TRBD2,TRBJ2-3,TRBV2,.,CASSVGLAGSTDTQYF,TGTGCCAGCAGCGTTGGACTAGCGGGGAGCACAGATACGCAGTATTTT
TRBD2,TRBJ2-2,TRBV15,.,CATSRGTSGRTGELFF,TGTGCCACCAGCAGAGGGACTAGCGGGAGAACCGGGGAGCTGTTTTTT
TRBD2,TRBJ2-7,TRBV5-1,.,CASSFSGSSYEQYF,TGCGCCAGCAGCTTCAGCGGGAGCTCCTACGAGCAGTACTTC
.,TRBJ1-5,TRBV19,.,CASSIGGEQPQHF,TGTGCCAGTAGTATCGGAGGAGAGCAGCCCCAGCATTTT